The present TCR beta chain was sequenced within a study of blood T cell repertoires in COVID-19. Study-level information: Nucleic acid was either cDNA or gDNA, and it came from T cells, B-cell-depleted T cells, or PBMCs.

Followed over time, Seattle patients had been enrolled while infection was active. Per the original methods: Amplifying reference gene primers gave estimates of nucleated cell counts. Profiling relied on immunoSEQ multiplex PCR, and the TCRdb table lists in-frame clones only, not all of them. Clonal size and the V and J genes are those of that table, whereas D and trimming came from the DNA. Of 150,000 to 200,000 clones in the sample, about nine tenths were seen once. The CDR3 length is 16 residues. The germline V gene has CDR1 LGHNA and CDR2 YSLEER. V was clipped by 0 bases and J by 6 bases; unmatched bases: 3.

The TCR comes from a woman aged 55-75 years with COVID-19, enrolled during active disease. This chain joins TRBV4-3 and TRBJ2-7; 15 bases agree with TRBD2. Sequenced material: peripheral blood. The CDR3 DNA reads TGCGCCAGCAGCCAAGATAGGGGACTAGCGGGAGGCGAGCAGTACTTC. It encodes CASSQDRGLAGGEQYF.